This T cell receptor (beta chain) was captured in a study of blood T cell repertoires in COVID-19. Turning to the study itself: Researchers got acute and convalescent COVID-19 samples from the United States, Italy and Spain. T cells, B-cell-depleted T cells, or PBMCs supplied cDNA or gDNA.

The germline gives CDR1 ENHRY, CDR2 SYGVKD. The length of the CDR3 is 14 residues. V shed 3 bases and J shed 2 bases, with 8 bases lying between them. Study processing details: Reference gene primers were amplified, and this amplification served to estimate nucleated cell counts. Only in-frame clones appear in the TCRdb table, and some are missing; sequencing was by immunoSEQ multiplex PCR. D and trimming were read from the DNA, whereas the V and J calls and clone size are those reported in that table. The sample consists of 120,000 or so clones, roughly 80% of them appearing once. The V gene is TRBV10-3, the J gene TRBJ2-1; D gene ambiguous. The sequenced material came from peripheral blood. This clonotype was obtained from a woman aged 45-59 years with acute or convalescent COVID-19. In nucleotides, the CDR3 is TGTGCCATCAGTGAAGGTCTAGCCTACAATGAGCAGTTCTTC. Translating it yields CAISEGLAYNEQFF.